This section outlines one T cell receptor (beta chain) sequence together with its context. The authors' processing: Nucleated cell number was recorded as an estimate derived from reference gene primer amplification. TCRdb keeps only in-frame clones here, not all; method: immunoSEQ multiplex PCR. The V and J calls and the clone size are those of that table, but D and trimming were determined from the DNA. Counted here are approximately 300,000 clones, over 80% occurring once; the ten biggest clones make up approximately 4.1%. These data belong to a study of blood T cell repertoires in COVID-19. On the study more broadly: Samples representing acute and convalescent COVID-19 were sourced from the United States, Italy and Spain. From T cells, B-cell-depleted T cells, or PBMCs came the material, which was cDNA or gDNA.

The germline V gene encodes CDR1 MNHNS and CDR2 SASEGT. V gave up 1 base and J gave up 9 bases, with 10 bases separating them. The CDR3 has 14 amino acids. The chain has TRBV6-1 and TRBJ1-6; D gene unclear. The source is a woman between 50 and 59 years old with active or convalescent COVID-19. Sequenced input: peripheral blood. This CDR3 is CASSEGRNGSPLHF. The CDR3 DNA is TGTGCCAGCAGTGAAGGGAGGAACGGTTCACCCCTCCACTTT.